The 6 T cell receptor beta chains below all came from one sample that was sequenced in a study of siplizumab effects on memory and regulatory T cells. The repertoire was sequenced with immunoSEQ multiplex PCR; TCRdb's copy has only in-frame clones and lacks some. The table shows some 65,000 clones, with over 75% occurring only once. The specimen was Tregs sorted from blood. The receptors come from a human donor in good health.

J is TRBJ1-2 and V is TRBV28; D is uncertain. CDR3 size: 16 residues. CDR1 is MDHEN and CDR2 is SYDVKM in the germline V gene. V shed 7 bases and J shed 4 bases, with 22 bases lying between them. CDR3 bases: TGTGCCAGCAATCCTCGGGCGAGAACCCTACTCTATGGCTACACCTTC. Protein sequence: CASNPRARTLLYGYTF.

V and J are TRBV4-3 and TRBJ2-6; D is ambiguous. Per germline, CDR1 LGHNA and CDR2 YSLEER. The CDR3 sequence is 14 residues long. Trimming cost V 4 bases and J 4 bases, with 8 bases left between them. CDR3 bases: TGCGCCAGCAGCCGCCTCTCGGGGGCCAACGTCCTGACTTTC. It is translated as CASSRLSGANVLTF.

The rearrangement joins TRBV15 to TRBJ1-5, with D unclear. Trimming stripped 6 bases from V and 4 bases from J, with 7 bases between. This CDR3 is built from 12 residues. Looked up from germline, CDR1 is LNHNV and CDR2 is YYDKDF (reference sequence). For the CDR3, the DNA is TGTGCCACCAGTGGGCGTAATCAGCCCCAGCATTTT. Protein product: CATSGRNQPQHF.

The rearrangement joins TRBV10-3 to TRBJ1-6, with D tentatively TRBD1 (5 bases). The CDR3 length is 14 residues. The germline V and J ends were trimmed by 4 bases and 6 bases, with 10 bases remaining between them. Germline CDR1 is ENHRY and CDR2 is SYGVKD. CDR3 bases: TGTGCCATCAGTGCGCGACAGAGTAATTCACCCCTCCACTTT. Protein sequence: CAISARQSNSPLHF.

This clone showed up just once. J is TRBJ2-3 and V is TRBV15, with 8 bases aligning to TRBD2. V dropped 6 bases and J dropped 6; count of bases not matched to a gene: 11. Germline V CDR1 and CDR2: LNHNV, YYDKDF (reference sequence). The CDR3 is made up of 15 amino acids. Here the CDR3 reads CATRYLSGARDTQYF. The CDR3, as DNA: TGTGCCACCAGGTACCTTAGCGGGGCCCGTGATACGCAGTATTTT.

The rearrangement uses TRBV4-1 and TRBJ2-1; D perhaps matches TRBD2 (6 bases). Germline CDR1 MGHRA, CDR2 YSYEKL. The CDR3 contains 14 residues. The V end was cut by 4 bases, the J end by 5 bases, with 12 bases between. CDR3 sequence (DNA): TGCGCCAGCAGCCGCGCGGGACTCCACAATGAGCAGTTCTTC. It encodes CASSRAGLHNEQFF.